A single sample gave rise to the 27 T cell receptor beta chains below, sequenced in a study of tumor-infiltrating lymphocytes in primary liver carcinoma. With 400 to 550 ng total RNA as template and a constant-region primer, TCR beta cDNA was made. Three rounds of nested multiplex PCR with slightly modified ARM-PCR produced TCR beta libraries. With TRBV1-TRBV30 forward primers and a C-beta reverse primer, the first two PCR rounds were run for approximately 10 cycles each. Using its own MiXCR run on the multiplex PCR reads, TCRdb lists one record per CDR3 protein. The table lists roughly 190,000 distinct CDR3 sequences, 85% of them singletons. The source material, 20-30 mg of unsorted bulk tissue, was used to co-extract RNA and DNA. Sequencing was performed on tumor tissue from primary liver carcinoma. These receptors came from a middle-aged man with primary liver carcinoma and hepatitis B virus infection.

Comments on this clonotype: A much larger clonotype is one base distant, so this may be a read error. The chain couples TRBV6-1 to TRBJ1-5; possibly TRBD1 for D (5 bases). Per the germline V gene, CDR1 is MNHNS and CDR2 is SASEGT. V shed 7 bases and J shed 10 bases, with 17 bases lying between them. The CDR3 contains 13 residues. The CDR3 bases are TGTGCCAGCAAAGTATCAGGGCCTCATCCCCAGCATTTT. Translating gives CASKVSGPHPQHF.

Note on this clonotype: This likely comes from a read error, as the CDR3 has no conserved phenylalanine or tryptophan at its end. The gene calls are TRBV6-6 and TRBJ2-6, with D perhaps TRBD1 (6 bases). Trimming stripped 6 bases from V and 0 bases from J, with 15 bases between. The germline V gene encodes CDR1 MNHNY and CDR2 SVGAGI (reference sequence). The CDR3 sequence is 17 residues long. CDR3 residues: CASRGGVRSSGANVLTL. CDR3 DNA: TGTGCCAGCAGAGGGGGTGTTCGAAGCTCTGGGGCCAACGTCCTGACTTTA.

This clonotype was counted between two and nine times. The CDR3 carries no conserved terminal phenylalanine or tryptophan, so it likely arises from a read error. The rearrangement joins TRBV11-2 to TRBJ2-7, with a possible D match to TRBD2 (6 bases). Germline V gives CDR1 SGHAT, CDR2 FQNNGV. The CDR3 totals 15 residues. The CDR3 region is CASNLAAREFYEQYL. DNA for the CDR3: TGTGCCAGCAACTTAGCGGCCAGGGAGTTTTACGAGCAGTACCTC.

About this clonotype itself: At one of its ends the junction is not consistent with the germline gene, which may arise from a read error. The V call is TRBV24-1, the J call TRBJ2-5, with TRBD1 identical over 10 bases. This CDR3 has 16 amino acids. Per germline, CDR1 KGHDR and CDR2 SFDVKD. CDR3 nucleotide sequence: TGTGCCACCTGTGATCCCCGGGACAGGGGCCAAGAGACCCAGTACTTC. This sequence encodes CATCDPRDRGQETQYF.

This clonotype occurred once. The junction departs from the called germline gene at one end, perhaps through a read error. The CDR3 spells CVSSFRAGYEQFF. DNA of the CDR3: TGTGTCAGCAGTTTCAGGGCGGGCTACGAGCAGTTCTTC. The chain recombines TRBV12-3 or TRBV12-4 with TRBJ2-7; either TRBD1 or TRBD2 may supply D (5 bases each). The J call may be in error: the DNA end matches TRBJ2-1 better. The CDR3 is 13 amino acids.

About this clonotype itself: The missing conserved phenylalanine or tryptophan at the end of this CDR3 makes a read error likely. V and J are TRBV11-2 and TRBJ2-7; D possibly corresponds to TRBD2 (5 bases). V gave up 7 bases and J gave up 0 bases, with 13 bases separating them. The CDR3 is 14 residues long. The germline CDR1 and CDR2 sequences are SGHAT and FQNNGV. The CDR3 DNA is TGTGCCAGCAACTCTAACGGGATCTCCTACGAGCAGTACTCC. As protein: CASNSNGISYEQYS.

This clonotype has a single count. The junction and the germline gene differ at one end; a read error may be behind it. DNA for the CDR3: TGTACCAGCAGTTCCCAGGGGCGGCGGAATGAGCAGTTCTTC. The encoded protein is CTSSSQGRRNEQFF. The chain carries TRBV12-3 or TRBV12-4 and TRBJ2-1; perhaps TRBD1 as D (6 bases). The CDR3 runs 14 residues.

Comments on this clonotype: The CDR3 carries no conserved terminal phenylalanine or tryptophan, so it likely arises from a read error. The chain has TRBV28 and TRBJ1-1; D is unresolved. CDR3 length: 13 residues. Germline V gene sequence: CDR1 MDHEN, CDR2 SYDVKM. The CDR3 sequence: CVIKTLTNTEAFV. CDR3 sequence (DNA): TGTGTCATCAAGACCCTTACGAACACTGAAGCTTTCGTT.

This clonotype was counted ten times or more. The chain has TRBV5-1 and TRBJ2-5; TRBD1 is a possible D gene (6 bases). CDR1 is SGHRS and CDR2 is YFSETQ in the germline V gene. V was pared by 2 bases and J by 5 bases, with 10 bases between. The CDR3 consists of 13 residues. The CDR3 DNA follows: TGCGCCAGCAGCTTCACAGGGCAGGAGACCCAGTACTTC. As protein: CASSFTGQETQYF.

Comment on this clonotype: One end of the junction fails to match germline, which may point to a read error. The chain recombines TRBV12-3 or TRBV12-4 with TRBJ2-2; 9 nucleotides match TRBD2. CDR3 size: 14 residues. As DNA, the CDR3 is TGTGCCAGCAGTTTAGTTCTGGGGCGCGGGGGGGAGCTGTTT. Protein: CASSLVLGRGGELF.

With regard to this clonotype: Here the CDR3 omits its conserved ending phenylalanine or tryptophan, so a read error is the likely source. The chain has TRBV6-1 and TRBJ2-7; the D gene is possibly TRBD1 (5 bases). CDR1 and CDR2 from the germline V gene are MNHNS and SASEGT. The ends were cut back, 6 bases at V and 3 bases at J, with 18 bases in the middle. CDR3 length: 15 amino acids. The CDR3 sequence is CASRRTGKVHYEQYL. CDR3 DNA: TGTGCCAGCAGGCGCACAGGAAAGGTCCACTACGAGCAGTACTTA.

The chain has TRBV11-2 and TRBJ2-7; 11 nucleotides match TRBD2. The CDR3 is 20 amino acids. V shed 3 bases, J shed 4 bases, and the junction held 20 bases outside the gene matches. Germline loops: CDR1 SGHAT, CDR2 FQNNGV. DNA for the CDR3: TGTGCCAGCAGCTTGAGGGAGGGGAGGACTAGCGGGCTCAACCCATACGAGCAGTACTTC. Translating gives CASSLREGRTSGLNPYEQYF.

The gene calls are TRBV11-3 and TRBJ2-3; D possibly corresponds to TRBD2 (6 bases). The CDR3 has 12 residues. Looked up from germline, CDR1 is SGHNT and CDR2 is YENEEA. This CDR3 is CASGFNEDTQYF. The DNA of the CDR3 is TGTGCTAGCGGTTTCAATGAAGATACGCAGTATTTT.

Of note for this clonotype: Because the CDR3 is missing its conserved closing phenylalanine or tryptophan, this is likely a read error. The J gene is TRBJ2-1, the V gene TRBV29-1, with TRBD1 matching over 7 bases. Germline CDR1 SQVTM, CDR2 ANQGSEA. CDR3 length: 14 amino acids. Trimming took 4 bases from V and 8 from J; bases not matched to a gene: 11. The CDR3 coding sequence is TGCAGCGTTGTCAGGGGGAACTCTTACGATGAGCAGTTCTAC. Encoded protein: CSVVRGNSYDEQFY.

This rearrangement joins TRBV11-1 to TRBJ1-1; tentatively, D is TRBD1 (5 bases). V was shortened by 5 bases and J by 5 bases, with 18 bases between the two germline ends. The CDR3 is 15 residues long. CDR1 is SGHAT, CDR2 FQDESV, per germline (reference sequence). CDR3 protein: CASSPRQCRSTEAFF. CDR3 bases: TGTGCCAGCAGCCCGCGACAGTGTCGGAGTACTGAAGCTTTCTTT.

With regard to this clonotype: One end of the junction is discordant with germline, which a read error may explain. The chain recombines TRBV5-6 with TRBJ2-1, with D possibly being TRBD1 or TRBD2 (7 bases each). Germline V gives CDR1 SGHDT, CDR2 YYEEEE. The CDR3 is 17 amino acids. The CDR3 DNA is TGTGCCAGCAGCTCCAACCTACAGGGGCGGGGGTACAATAAGCAGTTCTTC. Amino acids: CASSSNLQGRGYNKQFF.

Notes on this clonotype: At one end the junction does not follow the germline gene, possibly because of a read error. The chain recombines TRBV11-2 with TRBJ1-5; tentative D call: TRBD1 (5 bases). Germline V gene sequence: CDR1 SGHAT, CDR2 FQNNGV. This CDR3 contains 17 residues. The CDR3 DNA reads as TGTGCCAGCAGCTTAGTAGGGGTAATAGTGAGCAATCAGCCCAAGCATTTT. It translates to CASSLVGVIVSNQPKHF.

This clonotype showed up just once. This rearrangement joins TRBV6-5 to TRBJ2-7; D not certain. The CDR3 is 18 residues long. Germline CDR1 is MNHEY and CDR2 is SVGAGI. Trimming took 4 bases from V and 2 from J, leaving 24 bases between them. The CDR3 coding sequence is TGTGCCAGCAGTTGCAAGGACCCTGCTACTTCGATACCCTACGAGCAGTACTTC. It yields the protein CASSCKDPATSIPYEQYF.

With regard to this clonotype: The CDR3 does not end in the conserved phenylalanine or tryptophan, so this is likely a read error. V and J are TRBV5-4 and TRBJ1-6; TRBD1 matches at 9 bases. Germline CDR1 is SGHNT and CDR2 is YYREEE (reference sequence). This CDR3 comprises 12 residues. CDR3 region: CISTGQGSPLHY. Here the CDR3 DNA reads TGTATCAGCACCGGACAGGGGTCACCCCTCCACTAT.

A word on this clonotype: The germline gene is not matched at one end of the junction; a read error may be the cause. This chain connects TRBV14 to TRBJ2-7; the D call may be TRBD1 or TRBD2 (5 bases each). The CDR3 covers 15 residues. CDR1 SGHDN and CDR2 FVKESK come from the germline V gene. In DNA, the CDR3 is TGTGCCGGCAGCCCCTCGGGACGGAAACTATGCGAGCAGTACTTC. Protein sequence: CAGSPSGRKLCEQYF.

The chain has TRBV29-1 and TRBJ1-2; D gene unclear. Per the germline V gene, CDR1 is SQVTM and CDR2 is ANQGSEA. This CDR3 comprises 13 residues. V lost 4 bases, J lost 5 bases, and 14 bases lay in between. DNA of the CDR3: TGCAGCGTTGCGGGCAGGATGGGATATGGCTACACCTTC. It translates to CSVAGRMGYGYTF.

The chain is built from TRBV11-2 and TRBJ2-1, with TRBD2 matching over 9 bases. The CDR3 is 15 amino acids. Germline V gene data show CDR1 as SGHAT and CDR2 as FQNNGV. V was clipped by 5 bases and J by 15 bases; unmatched bases: 17. CDR3 bases: TGTGCCAGCAGCCAGAATAGCGGGAGCAACAATGAGTGGTTCTTC. The encoded protein is CASSQNSGSNNEWFF.

The V gene is TRBV29-1, the J gene TRBJ2-3; TRBD1 agrees at 9 bases. V lost 6 bases, J lost 3 bases, and 10 bases stayed unmatched. Germline values: CDR1 SQVTM, CDR2 ANQGSEA. The CDR3 is 15 amino acids. In DNA, the CDR3 is TGCAGCGTCGAATACCGGGACAGGGATACAGATACGCAGTATTTT. Its protein product is CSVEYRDRDTDTQYF.

Comment on this clonotype: Given the absence of the conserved phenylalanine or tryptophan at the CDR3 end, a read error is likely. The V gene is TRBV6-6, the J gene TRBJ1-5; D unresolved. The CDR3 totals 15 residues. Germline CDR1 and CDR2: MNHNY and SVGAGI (reference sequence). For the CDR3, the DNA is TGTGGCAGCAGCCCCTCAGTGTGGGGCAATCAGCCCCAGCATTCT. Translating gives CGSSPSVWGNQPQHS.

To note about this clonotype: This may come from a read error, since a much larger clone is one base off. This sequence joins TRBV6-4 and TRBJ2-3; D may be TRBD2 (5 bases). CDR3 length equals 15 residues. From germline, CDR1 is MRHNA and CDR2 SNTAGT. The CDR3, as DNA: TGTGCCAGCAGTCACTCCGCGGGCAGCACAGATACGCAGTATTTT. This encodes CASSHSAGSTDTQYF.

This clonotype has a single count. In this CDR3 the conserved last residue, phenylalanine or tryptophan, is missing, so a read error is likely. This chain uses TRBV5-4 with TRBJ1-2; D possibly corresponds to TRBD1 (5 bases). CDR3 length equals 14 residues. Germline assignment: CDR1 SGHNT and CDR2 YYREEE (reference sequence). CDR3 coding DNA: TGTGCCAGTAGCTCGGACATTTCCTCTAGTGGCTACACCGTC. As protein: CASSSDISSSGYTV.

This clonotype has more than one count but fewer than ten. The chain recombines TRBV20-1 with TRBJ2-2; D is undetermined. V lost 6 bases and J lost 6, with 11 bases in between. CDR1 and CDR2 (germline): DFQATT, SNEGSKA (reference sequence). This CDR3 is 12 amino acids long. CDR3 in DNA: TGCAGTGCGCCACGGTACGCCGGGGAGCTGTTTTTT. Translating gives CSAPRYAGELFF.